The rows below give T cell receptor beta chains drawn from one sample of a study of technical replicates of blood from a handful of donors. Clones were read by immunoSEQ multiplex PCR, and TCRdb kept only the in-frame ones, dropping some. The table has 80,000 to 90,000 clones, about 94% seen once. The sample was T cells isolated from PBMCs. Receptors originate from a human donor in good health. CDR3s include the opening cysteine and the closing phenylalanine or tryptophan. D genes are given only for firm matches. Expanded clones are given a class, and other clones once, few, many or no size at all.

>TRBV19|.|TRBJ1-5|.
CASSTQAPAARNQPQHF
TGTGCCAGTAGTACCCAGGCCCCGGCCGCACGTAATCAGCCCCAGCATTTT
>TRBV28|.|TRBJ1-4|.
CASSPPTGDEKLFF
TGTGCCAGCAGTCCACCGACAGGTGATGAAAAACTGTTTTTT
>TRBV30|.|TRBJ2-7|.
CAWSVQGVYEQYF
TGTGCCTGGAGTGTACAGGGAGTCTACGAGCAGTACTTC
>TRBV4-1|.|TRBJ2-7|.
CASSQEPAFAYEQYF
TGCGCCAGCAGCCAAGAACCAGCGTTCGCCTACGAGCAGTACTTC
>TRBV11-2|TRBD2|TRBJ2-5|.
CASSLGPGGGRETQYF
TGTGCCAGCAGCTTAGGGCCTGGCGGGGGGAGGGAGACCCAGTACTTC
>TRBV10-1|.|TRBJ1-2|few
CASSEGAAYGYTF
TGCGCCAGCAGTGAGGGAGCGGCCTATGGCTACACCTTC
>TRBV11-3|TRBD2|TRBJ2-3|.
CASSLGKRERTDTQYF
TGTGCCAGCAGCTTAGGGAAGCGGGAGCGGACAGATACGCAGTATTTT
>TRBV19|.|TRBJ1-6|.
CASSMSISSYNSPLHF
TGTGCCAGTAGTATGAGTATAAGCTCCTATAATTCACCCCTCCACTTT
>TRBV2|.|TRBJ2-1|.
CASSDGGLQYNEQFF
TGTGCCAGCAGTGATGGCGGGTTACAATACAATGAGCAGTTCTTC
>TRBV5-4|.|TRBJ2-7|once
CASSQGGAKEYEQYF
TGTGCCAGCAGCCAAGGAGGTGCAAAAGAGTACGAGCAGTACTTC
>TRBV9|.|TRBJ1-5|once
CASSVAGISNQPQHF
TGTGCCAGCAGCGTAGCGGGGATTAGCAATCAGCCCCAGCATTTT
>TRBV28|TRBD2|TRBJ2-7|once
CASSFSLAGVSYEQYF
TGTGCCAGCAGTTTCTCCTTAGCGGGAGTATCCTACGAGCAGTACTTC
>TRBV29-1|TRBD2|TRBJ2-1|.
CSVDSQRGSYTTYNEQFF
TGCAGCGTTGATTCTCAGCGGGGATCCTACACGACCTACAATGAGCAGTTCTTC
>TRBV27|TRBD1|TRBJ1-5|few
CASSLQTGGSYGQPQHF
TGTGCCAGCAGTTTACAGACAGGGGGCTCATACGGTCAGCCCCAGCATTTT
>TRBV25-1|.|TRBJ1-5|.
CASSDNSGIQPQHF
TGTGCCAGCAGTGATAATAGCGGGATCCAGCCCCAGCATTTT
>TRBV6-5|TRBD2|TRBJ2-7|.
CASRPWREGFKEQYF
TGTGCCAGCAGACCCTGGCGGGAGGGCTTTAAAGAGCAGTACTTC
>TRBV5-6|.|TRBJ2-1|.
CASSLGLVRYEQFF
TGTGCCAGCAGCTTGGGACTAGTTCGTTATGAGCAGTTCTTC
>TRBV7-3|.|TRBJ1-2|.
CASSLTLGANYGYTF
TGTGCCAGCAGCTTAACTCTGGGGGCGAACTATGGCTACACCTTC
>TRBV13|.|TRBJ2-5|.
CASSLSLTVGRKETQYF
TGTGCCAGCAGCTTAAGTTTAACGGTGGGCAGAAAAGAGACCCAGTACTTC
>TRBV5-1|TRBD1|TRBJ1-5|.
CASSLQGADNQPQHF
TGCGCCAGCAGCCTCCAGGGGGCGGACAATCAGCCCCAGCATTTT
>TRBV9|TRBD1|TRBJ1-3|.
CASSVAHRGVGNTIYF
TGTGCCAGCAGCGTAGCTCACAGGGGTGTAGGAAACACCATATATTTT
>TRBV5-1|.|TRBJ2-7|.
CASSSTGSYYEQYF
TGCGCCAGCAGCTCCACCGGGTCTTACTACGAGCAGTACTTC
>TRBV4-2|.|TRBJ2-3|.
CASSPFRDTDTQYF
TGTGCCAGCAGCCCCTTCCGGGACACAGATACGCAGTATTTT
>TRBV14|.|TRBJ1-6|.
CASSLRTVNNSPLHF
TGTGCCAGCAGCCTTAGGACAGTGAATAATTCACCCCTCCACTTT
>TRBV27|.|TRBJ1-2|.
CASSIRGGLKYGYTF
TGTGCCAGCAGCATAAGGGGGGGGCTTAAGTATGGCTACACCTTC
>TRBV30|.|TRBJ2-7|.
CAWSVRSPYEQYF
TGTGCCTGGAGTGTAAGAAGCCCCTACGAGCAGTACTTC
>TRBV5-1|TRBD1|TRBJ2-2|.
CASTIDRASTGELFF
TGCGCCAGCACGATCGACAGGGCGAGTACCGGGGAGCTGTTTTTT
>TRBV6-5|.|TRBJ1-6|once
CASSYTGRSPLHF
TGTGCCAGCAGTTACACAGGAAGGTCACCCCTCCACTTT